A selection of T cell receptor beta chains follows, all from one sample in a study of blood T cells in healthy people across ages. TCRdb recomputed calls from the 5' RACE reads with MiXCR, one row per CDR3 protein. The table records about 1.4 million distinct CDR3 sequences, approximately 63% of them present only once. Specimen: blood. The receptors derive from a man aged 18 to 30 in good health. The CDR3 runs from the conserved cysteine through the conserved F or W. The D gene is left open where the match is weak. Clone size is given for some rows only: seen once, a few or many times, or a class if the clone is expanded.

d_gene | j_gene | abundance | v_gene | CDR3nt | CDR3aa
TRBD2 | TRBJ2-1 | . | TRBV20-1 | TGCAGTGCCTATACTAGCGGCCCTACCCAGAACAATGAGCAGTTCTTC | CSAYTSGPTQNNEQFF
TRBD1 | TRBJ1-6 | few | TRBV3-1 | TGTGCCACCGCGACAGGGGCCAATTCACCCCTCCACTTT | CATATGANSPLHF
. | TRBJ2-1 | many | TRBV4-2 | TGTGCCAGCAGCCAAGTGGCGGGCTCCTACAATGAGCAGTTCTTC | CASSQVAGSYNEQFF
. | TRBJ1-1 | . | TRBV29-1 | TGCAGCGTTGGTAGGGGTACAGGGCTAGTGAACACTGAAGCTTTCTTT | CSVGRGTGLVNTEAFF
TRBD2 | TRBJ2-7 | . | TRBV3-1 | TGTGCCAGCAGCCAGAGGACTAGCGGGTACTACGAGCAGTACTTC | CASSQRTSGYYEQYF
TRBD2 | TRBJ2-1 | . | TRBV4-1 | TGCGCCAGCAGCCAAGACGAGACTAGCGGGGCAAGCGATGAGCAGTTCTTC | CASSQDETSGASDEQFF
TRBD1 | TRBJ1-5 | . | TRBV5-5 | TGTGCCAGCAGCGGACAGGGAAATAGCAATCAGCCCCAGCATTTT | CASSGQGNSNQPQHF
. | TRBJ2-3 | few | TRBV24-1 | TGTGCCACCAGTGCCCGCACAGGGGAGGGAGATACGCAGTATTTT | CATSARTGEGDTQYF
TRBD2 | TRBJ2-3 | . | TRBV29-1 | TGCAGCGTTGTGGGCGGGAGGCGCACAGATACGCAGTATTTT | CSVVGGRRTDTQYF
. | TRBJ2-2 | few | TRBV10-3 | TGTGCCATCAGGCCGGGACGGGACACCGGGGAGCTGTTTTTT | CAIRPGRDTGELFF
TRBD2 | TRBJ2-7 | . | TRBV20-1 | TGCAGTGCCAAGCGGGGGGCTGGCGAGCAGTACTTC | CSAKRGAGEQYF
. | TRBJ2-1 | . | TRBV6-6 | TGTGCCAGCAGTTACGAGACGTGGAGCAATGAGCAGTTCTTC | CASSYETWSNEQFF
. | TRBJ1-2 | . | TRBV4-2 | TGTGCCAGCAGCCAACCTCGGCAGATCTATGGCTACACCTTC | CASSQPRQIYGYTF
. | TRBJ1-1 | . | TRBV18 | TGTGCCAGCTCACTCAGCAGGGTGTGGGTTGGGCGTACCGTAAACACTGAAGCTTTCTTT | CASSLSRVWVGRTVNTEAFF
. | TRBJ1-3 | . | TRBV6-5 | TGTGCCAGCAGGGACTTGGGACGCGGAAACACCATATATTTT | CASRDLGRGNTIYF
. | TRBJ2-1 | few | TRBV20-1 | TGCAGTACTCTGGACAGGGGAGGGACTAGTTCCTACAATGAGCAGTTCTTC | CSTLDRGGTSSYNEQFF
TRBD2 | TRBJ2-3 | . | TRBV7-9 | TGTGCCAGCAGCTGGGGGGGACTAGCCCCCACAGATACGCAGTATTTT | CASSWGGLAPTDTQYF
. | TRBJ2-1 | . | TRBV4-3 | TGCGCCAGCAGTCAAGATAGAGACGGGGGACCATACAATGAGCAGTTCTTC | CASSQDRDGGPYNEQFF
TRBD2 | TRBJ2-1 | . | TRBV2 | TGTGCCAGCAGTCCCGCTAGCGGGGGGGCCATCAATGAGCAGTTCTTC | CASSPASGGAINEQFF
TRBD1 | TRBJ2-7 | . | TRBV12-3/TRBV12-4 | TGTGCCAGCAGCTCAACAAGGACAGGGGTAACCTACGAGCAGTACTTC | CASSSTRTGVTYEQYF
. | TRBJ2-1 | once | TRBV5-1 | TGCGCCAGCAGCTTTGATACAGTTGCTGAGCAGTTCTTC | CASSFDTVAEQFF
TRBD1 | TRBJ2-1 | . | TRBV10-1 | TGCGCCAGCAGCGCCGGGACAGGGGGGTTTGGTGAGCAGTTCTTC | CASSAGTGGFGEQFF
TRBD2 | TRBJ2-1 | few | TRBV7-9 | TGTGCCAGCAGCTCGTTAGCGGGGGGTGCCTATCATGAGCAGTTCTTC | CASSSLAGGAYHEQFF
TRBD2 | TRBJ2-3 | . | TRBV5-5 | TGTGCCAGCAGCTACGGGACTAGCGGGAGGAAGGATACGCAGTATTTT | CASSYGTSGRKDTQYF
. | TRBJ2-7 | few | TRBV6-5 | TGTGCCAGCAGTCACCGCGACACTTACGAGCAGTACTTC | CASSHRDTYEQYF
. | TRBJ2-3 | . | TRBV29-1 | TGCAGCGTTTCTCCGGAAACAGGTACGCAGTATTTT | CSVSPETGTQYF
. | TRBJ2-7 | . | TRBV7-9 | TGTGCCAGCAGCAGTCCTAGCGAAGTAGCCGAGCAGTACTTC | CASSSPSEVAEQYF
TRBD1 | TRBJ2-1 | . | TRBV5-1 | TGCGCCAGCAGCTTTGGAGCCCAGGGGGCGGTCGATGAGCAGTTCTTC | CASSFGAQGAVDEQFF
. | TRBJ2-1 | . | TRBV24-1 | TGTGCCACCAGTGATAGACTCACCGCGGTTAGCTCCTACAATGAGCAGTTCTTC | CATSDRLTAVSSYNEQFF
TRBD2 | TRBJ2-1 | . | TRBV4-2 | TGTGCCAGCAGCCAGGCTGCACACCGGGAGGCCTACAATGAGCAGTTCTTC | CASSQAAHREAYNEQFF
TRBD2 | TRBJ2-7 | few | TRBV4-2 | TGTGCCAGCAGCCGGTGGGCGGGAGTGGAGTACGAGCAGTACTTC | CASSRWAGVEYEQYF
. | TRBJ2-7 | once | TRBV27 | TGTGCCAGCAGTTTATCTCGGAGGGGATACGAGCAGTACTTC | CASSLSRRGYEQYF
. | TRBJ2-3 | . | TRBV19 | TGTGCCAGTAGTATCGGAGGGTCGGATACGCAGTATTTT | CASSIGGSDTQYF
. | TRBJ1-6 | . | TRBV28 | TGTGCCAGCAGTGGTGGTGTGACACCCCTCCACTTT | CASSGGVTPLHF
. | TRBJ1-4 | . | TRBV14 | TGTGCCAGCAGCCAAGTGTTGGGACATGGTGAAAAACTGTTTTTT | CASSQVLGHGEKLFF
TRBD1 | TRBJ2-7 | . | TRBV2 | TGTGCCAGCAGCAAATCGACAGGGAACGAGCAGTACTTC | CASSKSTGNEQYF
. | TRBJ2-1 | once | TRBV3-1 | TGTGCCAGCAGCCAAGCAGTGGTTTCTAGGAGCTCCTACAATGAGCAGTTCTTC | CASSQAVVSRSSYNEQFF
. | TRBJ2-7 | few | TRBV6-6 | TGTGCCAGCAGAACAAGTAGCTTTCACGAGCAGTACTTC | CASRTSSFHEQYF
. | TRBJ2-3 | . | TRBV29-1 | TGCAGCGTTGAAGGTGGGAACTACGGGACACACCGCACAGATACGCAGTATTTT | CSVEGGNYGTHRTDTQYF
. | TRBJ2-3 | . | TRBV7-2 | TGTGCCAGCAGCTTAGGCAGGGGAGAGCGAGATACGCAGTATTTT | CASSLGRGERDTQYF
. | TRBJ1-1 | many | TRBV6-1 | TGTGCCAGCAGTGAAGCTGGCACGAACACTGAAGCTTTCTTT | CASSEAGTNTEAFF
TRBD1 | TRBJ1-2 | . | TRBV7-9 | TGTGCCAGCAGCTTTGGAGACAGGGAGAAGGGCTACACCTTC | CASSFGDREKGYTF